This T cell receptor (beta chain) was sequenced in a study of blood T cells in healthy people across ages. Background on the study: Template switching picked up about one barcoded beta molecule for each two T cells.

Healthy Russian Caucasian donors spanned ages about 6 to 95 years. Each sample yielded at least 5.5 micrograms of PBMC total RNA. Through a sample-barcoded 5' primer and a J-beta primer mix, a second PCR was run for roughly 7 to 11 cycles. TCRdb reprocessed the 5' RACE reads with MiXCR, giving one entry per CDR3 protein. The table lists 550,000 to 650,000 distinct CDR3 sequences, under 30% of them singletons. Trimming removed 5 bases from V and 6 bases from J, with 7 bases in between. CDR3 size: 12 residues. There are many counts of this clonotype. Input material: blood. The receptor's source is a woman of 80 years or more in good health. The chain employs TRBV12-3 or TRBV12-4 and TRBJ1-4, with D tentatively TRBD1 (5 bases). The CDR3 bases are TGTGCCAGCAGTGCCAGGGATGAAAAACTGTTTTTT. Amino acid sequence: CASSARDEKLFF.